The 32 T cell receptor beta chains presented below share a single source sample, sequenced in a study of Tregs in tolerant kidney transplant recipients. Libraries were prepared by immunoSEQ multiplex PCR; TCRdb keeps only in-frame clonotypes and omits some of them. The table includes about 21,000 clones, 81% detected once. Related graft donors supplied nonmyeloablative bone marrow transplants, and mixed chimerism was transient. The starting material was CD8+ T cells from blood (PBMCs), obtained 6 months after the transplant. The origin of the receptors is a human patient who received a combined kidney and bone marrow transplant. Some of the T cells might come from the graft donor.

This clone has only a few counts. V gene TRBV29-1 combines with J gene TRBJ2-7, with 9 bases fitting TRBD1. The J segment lost 6 bases and the V segment lost 4 bases, leaving 7 bases of the junction unmatched. Per germline, CDR1 SQVTM and CDR2 ANQGSEA. The CDR3 covers 13 residues. CDR3: CSVGTGDYGEQYF. CDR3 nucleotide sequence: TGCAGCGTTGGGACAGGGGATTATGGCGAGCAGTACTTC.

J is TRBJ2-3 and V is TRBV28; TRBD2 is a possible D gene (5 bases). The CDR3 loop spans 14 amino acids. The germline V gene has CDR1 MDHEN and CDR2 SYDVKM. V was trimmed by 3 bases and J by 1 base, leaving 8 bases between them. CDR3 nucleotide sequence: TGTGCCAGCAGTTTTCTTAGCGGCACAGATACGCAGTATTTT. Translated, it gives CASSFLSGTDTQYF.

The chain links TRBV6-1 to TRBJ1-2, with 11 positions matching TRBD1. CDR1 and CDR2 from the germline V gene are MNHNS and SASEGT. The CDR3 runs to 14 residues. V lost 4 bases, J lost 6 bases, and 4 bases stayed unmatched. CDR3 nucleotide sequence: TGTGCCAGCAGTGGAGGACAGGGGGCGAATGGCTACACCTTC. Translation gives CASSGGQGANGYTF.

V usage is TRBV5-5 and J usage is TRBJ1-1, with 9 bases fitting TRBD1. CDR3 size: 13 residues. Germline trimming cut 4 bases from V and 5 bases from J; bases unmatched to any gene: 3. The germline CDR1 and CDR2 sequences are SGHKS and YYEKEE (reference sequence). Written as DNA, the CDR3 is TGTGCCAGCAGCGTGGACAGGGGTACTGAAGCTTTCTTT. This encodes CASSVDRGTEAFF.

There are a few counts of this clone. V and J are TRBV18 and TRBJ2-1; perhaps TRBD2 as D (6 bases). CDR3 length: 21 amino acids. V lost 3 bases and J lost 6, with 33 bases in between. Germline values: CDR1 KGHSH, CDR2 LQKENI. The CDR3 protein is CASSPGISKRRGGGDFNEQFF. In DNA form, the CDR3 reads TGTGCCAGCTCACCTGGAATTTCGAAAAGGAGGGGCGGAGGGGACTTCAATGAGCAGTTCTTC. The full variable domain, with the rest looked up from reference TRBV18 and TRBJ2-1, is NAGVMQNPRHLVRRRGQEARLRCSPMKGHSHVYWYRQLPEEGLKFMVYLQKENIIDESGMPKERFSAEFPKEGPSILRIQQVVRGDSAAYFCASSPGISKRRGGGDFNEQFFGPGTRLTVL.

CDR3 loop: CASSLMTGLSGTGELFF. The DNA of the CDR3 is TGTGCCAGCAGCCTCATGACAGGGTTAAGTGGCACCGGGGAGCTGTTTTTT. The rearrangement joins TRBV5-5 to TRBJ2-2, with 7 bases fitting TRBD1. Germline V gives CDR1 SGHKS, CDR2 YYEKEE (reference sequence). V lost 4 bases to trimming and J lost 4 bases; unmatched junction nucleotides: 13. This CDR3 has 17 amino acids.

V is TRBV19 and J is TRBJ2-1; 14 positions match TRBD2. The J segment lost 7 bases and the V segment lost 7 bases, leaving 3 bases of the junction unmatched. Germline values: CDR1 LNHDA, CDR2 SQIVND (reference sequence). The CDR3 is made up of 14 amino acids. The CDR3 DNA is TGTGCCAGTACGGGACTAGCGGGAGTAAATGAGCAGTTCTTC. This codes for CASTGLAGVNEQFF. Using reference TRBV19 and TRBJ2-1 for the parts outside the CDR3, the full variable domain is DGGITQSPKYLFRKEGQNVTLSCEQNLNHDAMYWYRQDPGQGLRLIYYSQIVNDFQKGDIAEGYSVSREKKESFPLTVTSAQKNPTAFYLCASTGLAGVNEQFFGPGTRLTVL.

The chain combines TRBV9 with TRBJ2-7; maybe TRBD2 (7 bases). The CDR3 is 17 amino acids. Trimming took 0 bases from V and 7 from J, leaving 23 bases between them. Germline V CDR1 and CDR2: SGDLS, YYNGEE. The CDR3 region is CASSVGGASGTLREQYF. The CDR3 nucleotides are TGTGCCAGCAGCGTAGGGGGGGCTAGCGGCACTTTACGGGAGCAGTACTTC.

V gene TRBV27 combines with J gene TRBJ2-1, with TRBD2 identical over 9 bases. The J segment lost 0 bases and the V segment lost 7 bases, leaving 4 bases of the junction unmatched. Germline CDR1 and CDR2: MNHEY and SMNVEV (reference sequence). The CDR3 length is 15 residues. CDR3 in DNA: TGTGCCAGCACCGCGGGGGGGCCCTCCTACAATGAGCAGTTCTTC. This codes for CASTAGGPSYNEQFF.

This clone was seen a handful of times. The rearrangement links TRBV4-2 to TRBJ2-7; D may be TRBD2 (5 bases). Trimming left V 4 bases short and J 3 bases short, with 13 bases between. The V gene's germline CDR1 is LGHNA and CDR2 YNFKEQ. This CDR3 has 14 amino acids. This CDR3 is CASSPDYGGYEQYF. CDR3 bases: TGTGCCAGCAGCCCCGACTACGGAGGCTACGAGCAGTACTTC.

The V gene is TRBV28, the J gene TRBJ2-5; 10 nucleotides match TRBD1. In germline, CDR1 is MDHEN, CDR2 SYDVKM. V shed 3 bases and J 0 bases; nucleotides not matched to a gene: 10. This CDR3 spans 18 amino acids. This CDR3 is CASSLGFGTGVYQETQYF. The CDR3 DNA reads as TGTGCCAGCAGTTTGGGTTTCGGGACAGGGGTTTACCAAGAGACCCAGTACTTC.

The chain carries TRBV6-5 and TRBJ2-1; D is possibly TRBD2 (5 bases). V dropped 2 bases and J dropped 6 bases, with 8 bases sitting between them. The CDR3 contains 13 residues. Germline-derived CDR1 and CDR2 are MNHEY and SVGAGI. The CDR3 DNA is TGTGCCAGCAGTTACGGGAGTTCCAATGAGCAGTTCTTC. Protein product: CASSYGSSNEQFF.

Of note for this clone: Other DNA variants within this sample encode the same CDR3. This chain links TRBV11-2 with TRBJ2-7; 8 bases map to TRBD1. The V segment lost 3 bases and the J segment 3 bases; nucleotides outside the gene matches: 1. This CDR3 has 13 residues. Germline assignment: CDR1 SGHAT and CDR2 FQNNGV. This CDR3 reads CASSFGQGYEQYF. The CDR3 DNA reads TGTGCCAGCAGCTTTGGACAGGGCTACGAGCAGTACTTC.

This chain connects TRBV7-9 to TRBJ2-7; D may be TRBD1 (6 bases). CDR3 size: 15 residues. Trimming took 1 base from V and 3 from J, leaving 13 bases between them. Germline assignment: CDR1 SEHNR and CDR2 FQNEAQ (reference sequence). CDR3 coding DNA: TGTGCCAGCAGCTTAGTTGGGGGCCCGAACTACGAGCAGTACTTC. It translates to CASSLVGGPNYEQYF.

The chain has TRBV27 and TRBJ2-7; no firm D call. In germline, CDR1 is MNHEY, CDR2 SMNVEV (reference sequence). Trimming took off 4 bases at V and 0 bases at J, with 4 bases between the two ends. This CDR3 comprises 12 residues. The CDR3 region has the DNA TGTGCCAGCAGTTCCAACTCCTACGAGCAGTACTTC. This codes for CASSSNSYEQYF.

The chain joins TRBV5-5 to TRBJ1-1; D might be TRBD1 (5 bases). The CDR3 has 14 residues. CDR1 and CDR2 from the germline V gene are SGHKS and YYEKEE (reference sequence). V lost 3 bases and J lost 2, with 11 bases in between. The CDR3 sequence is CASSYLQENTEAFF. The CDR3 nucleotides are TGTGCCAGCAGCTATTTACAGGAAAACACTGAAGCTTTCTTT.

The chain couples TRBV5-6 to TRBJ1-1, with 7 bases matching TRBD1. V was clipped by 4 bases and J by 1 base; unmatched bases: 4. Germline V gives CDR1 SGHDT, CDR2 YYEEEE. CDR3 length equals 14 residues. CDR3 loop: CASSEDRRNTEAFF. The CDR3 region has the DNA TGTGCCAGCAGCGAGGACAGGAGGAACACTGAAGCTTTCTTT.

Only one count was recorded for this clone. The chain joins TRBV4-1 to TRBJ2-2, with D perhaps matching TRBD2 (5 bases). CDR1 is MGHRA, CDR2 YSYEKL, per germline. CDR3 size: 17 residues. The V end was cut by 7 bases, the J end by 0 bases, with 18 bases between. Written as DNA, the CDR3 is TGCGCCAGCACCCCCTATGGGCGGACTTCGAACACCGGGGAGCTGTTTTTT. Its protein product is CASTPYGRTSNTGELFF.

V gene TRBV6-6 combines with J gene TRBJ1-1; 7 bases are shared with TRBD1. The germline gives CDR1 MNHNY, CDR2 SVGAGI (reference sequence). J lost 0 bases, V lost 5 bases, and 9 bases had no gene match. The CDR3 has 16 amino acids. The CDR3 reads CASSTWTGTMNTEAFF. Here the CDR3 DNA reads TGTGCCAGCAGTACATGGACAGGAACAATGAACACTGAAGCTTTCTTT.

This clone was picked up a small number of times. The chain recombines TRBV4-1 with TRBJ1-2; a weak D match, TRBD1 (6 bases). The CDR3 length is 14 residues. V was pared by 3 bases and J by 4 bases, with 12 bases between. Per germline, CDR1 MGHRA and CDR2 YSYEKL. The CDR3, as DNA: TGCGCCAGCAGCCACGAAGGACAGTTCTATGGCTACACCTTC. Encoded protein: CASSHEGQFYGYTF.

The V and J genes are TRBV11-3 and TRBJ2-1; D perhaps matches TRBD2 (5 bases). In germline, CDR1 is SGHNT, CDR2 YENEEA. CDR3 length: 13 amino acids. Trimming removed 1 base at V and 6 bases at J, with 7 bases between. The CDR3 region is CASSLGEGNEQFF. The CDR3 nucleotides are TGTGCCAGCAGCTTAGGCGAGGGCAATGAGCAGTTCTTC.

This clone was seen once. In nucleotides, the CDR3 is TGTGCCAGCAGCCTGGGGCTAGCGGATACAGATACGCAGTATTTT. It is translated as CASSLGLADTDTQYF. The chain couples TRBV9 to TRBJ2-3, with 7 bases aligning to TRBD2. Per germline, CDR1 SGDLS and CDR2 YYNGEE. This CDR3 has 15 residues. Losses at the gene ends were 4 bases for V and 3 bases for J; bases not matched to a gene: 8.

The CDR3 DNA is TGTGCCAGCAGCCCCCCCTGGGCCGAGCAGTTCTTC. Amino acid sequence: CASSPPWAEQFF. The rearrangement uses TRBV14 and TRBJ2-1; unclear D gene. The CDR3 length is 12 residues. Germline V gives CDR1 SGHDN, CDR2 FVKESK. Trimming removed 4 bases at V and 10 bases at J, with 11 bases between.

The chain employs TRBV10-3 and TRBJ1-2; 7 positions match TRBD1. The germline gives CDR1 ENHRY, CDR2 SYGVKD. This CDR3 is 16 amino acids long. V lost 3 bases to trimming and J lost 5 bases; unmatched junction nucleotides: 12. CDR3 sequence: CAISDVTGEVEYGYTF. The CDR3 DNA is TGTGCCATCAGTGACGTTACAGGGGAGGTAGAGTATGGCTACACCTTC.

The V call is TRBV5-4, the J call TRBJ2-1, with TRBD2 matching over 9 bases. Losses at the gene ends were 4 bases for V and 4 bases for J; bases not matched to a gene: 3. Per germline, CDR1 SGHNT and CDR2 YYREEE (reference sequence). The CDR3 spans 14 residues. The CDR3 here is CASSPSGIYNEQFF. The DNA for the CDR3 is TGTGCCAGCAGCCCTAGCGGGATATACAATGAGCAGTTCTTC.

V and J are TRBV2 and TRBJ2-7, with 11 positions matching TRBD2. The germline gives CDR1 SNHLY, CDR2 FYNNEI. CDR3 length: 16 amino acids. The ends lost 10 bases at V and 3 bases at J; junction bases unmatched: 14. The CDR3 loop is CAICSGRAPFFYEQYF. The CDR3 nucleotides are TGTGCCATCTGTAGCGGGAGGGCCCCCTTTTTCTACGAGCAGTACTTC.

This clone was detected a few times. The rearrangement uses TRBV4-2 and TRBJ2-7, with D possibly being TRBD2 (5 bases). The ends were cut back, 7 bases at V and 4 bases at J, with 14 bases in the middle. This CDR3 region has 13 residues. The V gene's germline CDR1 is LGHNA and CDR2 YNFKEQ. This chain's CDR3 is CASKTPGSYEQYF. CDR3 in DNA: TGTGCCAGCAAAACCCCGGGAAGTTACGAGCAGTACTTC.

The CDR3 bases are TGCGCCAGCAGCCCGGGGACTAGCGGGACGGCAAGACGTACCCAGTACTTC. This encodes CASSPGTSGTARRTQYF. The genes are TRBV4-3 and TRBJ2-5, with TRBD2 matching 13 bases. With 4 bases clipped from V and 8 bases from J, the junction kept 13 bases outside the gene matches. Germline CDR1 LGHNA, CDR2 YSLEER. The CDR3 length is 17 residues.

The rearrangement uses TRBV7-2 and TRBJ2-7, with D unresolved. The CDR3 length is 13 residues. Germline CDR1 is SGHTA and CDR2 is FQGNSA. With 3 bases removed from V and 0 bases from J, the gap between germline ends came to 6 bases. CDR3 residues: CASSFESSYEQYF. The CDR3 DNA sequence: TGTGCCAGCAGCTTCGAGAGCTCCTACGAGCAGTACTTC.

The chain combines TRBV2 with TRBJ2-1; D possibly corresponds to TRBD1 (6 bases). The germline V gene has CDR1 SNHLY and CDR2 FYNNEI. The CDR3 is 12 residues long. The V and J ends lost 5 bases and 10 bases respectively, with 12 bases between them. The CDR3 nucleotides are TGTGCCAGCAGTACAGGGACCTTGGAGCAGTTCTTC. This sequence encodes CASSTGTLEQFF.

The CDR3 loop reads CASSVGASGSYEQFF. CDR3 bases: TGTGCCAGCAGCGTAGGGGCTAGCGGGAGTTATGAGCAGTTCTTC. The genes are TRBV9 and TRBJ2-1, with 10 bases fitting TRBD2. Germline V gives CDR1 SGDLS, CDR2 YYNGEE. This CDR3 has 15 residues. Trimming cost V 0 bases and J 8 bases; bases outside gene matches: 5.

The chain has TRBV27 and TRBJ2-7; D perhaps matches TRBD1 (6 bases). Trimming stripped 3 bases from V and 5 bases from J, with 14 bases between. The CDR3 length is 14 residues. CDR1 MNHEY and CDR2 SMNVEV come from the germline V gene (reference sequence). Here the CDR3 reads CASSFLAGVNEQYF. The DNA of the CDR3 is TGTGCCAGCAGTTTTCTTGCAGGGGTTAACGAGCAGTACTTC.